The 6 T cell receptor beta chains below were found in one sample sequenced in a study of CD8 T cells in ankylosing spondylitis. In TCRdb, the 5' RACE reads were re-called with MiXCR into one record per CDR3 protein. The profile shows about 360,000 distinct CDR3 sequences, 20% of them singletons. Sequencing was done on a sample of blood, either unsorted or a sorted T cell fraction (not recorded which). These receptors all stem from a male donor with ankylosing spondylitis or in good health (not recorded which).

This clonotype was seen more than once but under ten times. The chain combines TRBV12-3 or TRBV12-4 with TRBJ2-4; D possibly matches TRBD1 or TRBD2 (5 bases each). The CDR3 covers 13 residues. Trimming took off 6 bases at V and 6 bases at J, with 12 bases between the two ends. This CDR3 reads CASRRDVGNIQYF. In DNA, the CDR3 is TGTGCCAGCAGGAGGGACGTCGGAAACATTCAGTACTTC.

This clonotype was seen ten or more times. The V call is TRBV7-8, the J call TRBJ2-7, with D tentatively TRBD1 (5 bases). Germline CDR1 and CDR2: SGHVS and FQNEAQ. The CDR3 loop spans 14 amino acids. V was cut by 4 bases and J by 3 bases, with 13 bases left in between. DNA for the CDR3: TGTGCCAGCAGCTACCCCTCAACAGGCTACGAGCAGTACTTC. Protein product: CASSYPSTGYEQYF.

The CDR3 DNA reads as TGTGCCATCCGCTCCGGACAGGGCTACGTTGATACGCAGTATTTT. Encoded protein: CAIRSGQGYVDTQYF. This chain uses TRBV10-3 with TRBJ2-3, with TRBD1 identical over 8 bases. V gave up 8 bases and J gave up 6 bases; unmatched junction bases: 13. CDR1 is ENHRY, CDR2 SYGVKD, per germline. The CDR3 is 15 amino acids.

The chain joins TRBV12-3 or TRBV12-4 to TRBJ2-5, with TRBD2 identical over 9 bases. The trim removed 8 bases at V and 1 base at J, leaving 8 bases unmatched. CDR3 length: 15 residues. CDR3 sequence: CASSLEAGGQETQYF. DNA for the CDR3: TGTGCCAGCTCGCTGGAAGCGGGGGGCCAAGAGACCCAGTACTTC.

The genes are TRBV28 and TRBJ2-7, with 8 positions matching TRBD1. J lost 0 bases, V lost 7 bases, and 2 bases had no gene match. The CDR3 totals 13 residues. Germline values: CDR1 MDHEN, CDR2 SYDVKM. The CDR3 spells CASNQGASYEQYF. In DNA, the CDR3 is TGTGCCAGCAATCAGGGGGCCTCCTACGAGCAGTACTTC.

This clonotype has only a few counts. The rearrangement joins TRBV12-5 to TRBJ1-2, with D perhaps matching TRBD1 (6 bases). V was cut by 6 bases and J by 6 bases, with 14 bases left in between. The germline CDR1 and CDR2 sequences are LGHNT and FRNRAP. This CDR3 contains 13 residues. The CDR3 nucleotides are TGTGCTAGTGGATACCGGGACACCGATGGCTACACCTTC. Translation: CASGYRDTDGYTF.